The rows below give T cell receptor beta chains drawn from one sample of a study of T cell repertoires in cytomegalovirus infection. The antigens for these receptors are not known. From the reads, TCRdb called clonotypes with MiXCR, one entry per CDR3 protein. The sample has roughly 990,000 distinct CDR3 sequences; about a third are singletons. Sequencing was performed on cultured CD8+ T cells from PBMCs, taken from culture after CMV antigen stimulation. These receptors were obtained from a human donor in good health (CMV status not recorded). Some clones in this sample may be carry-over from other donors' samples. Both conserved end residues are part of each CDR3.

TRBV7-9 | CASSFPGQGTGNEQFF
TRBV18 | CASSPGARADTQYF
TRBV7-6 | CASSPRLDGDTQYF
TRBV11-2 | CASSPWAQTMNTEAFF
TRBV4-1 | CASSPLFSGGNNEQFF
TRBV6-2/TRBV6-3 | CASSPGLAGFYSYNEQFF
TRBV12-3/TRBV12-4 | CASSYSSYSYGNTIYF
TRBV7-6 | CASSLGTGTLVSSGELFF
TRBV6-1 | CASSSPMGGAGPSNEQFF
TRBV27 | CASSFTRAYTEAFF
TRBV19 | CASSIMEGNTEAFF
TRBV6-1 | CASIYEGAGDTQYF
TRBV5-1 | CASSFEGGPDTQYF
TRBV14 | CASRRTGATNYGYTF
TRBV7-6 | CASSLFKGQGFNEQFF
TRBV12-5 | CASGLDLGPGGTEAFF
TRBV19 | CATSPPGTGYYNEQFF
TRBV14 | CASSPHSSRETQYF
TRBV7-2 | CASSFPGTGGWGYGYTF
TRBV6-5 | CASRPGPPPYEQYF
TRBV6-2/TRBV6-3 | CASIRGGGELFF
TRBV6-1 | CASSLAGANNQPQHF
TRBV20-1 | CSARDMSGNTIYF
TRBV2 | CASKGASYEQYF
TRBV6-6 | CASSYEWNTEAFF
TRBV7-2 | CASIEDGSGTDTQYF
TRBV7-2 | CASSLRPQGLIGELFF
TRBV7-9 | CASSFVQDTSYGYTF
TRBV28 | CASSLQAGYLNNEQFF
TRBV14 | CASSLGGRPETQYF
TRBV7-6 | CASSSGQVQETQYF
TRBV7-9 | CASGPGDEQYF
TRBV20-1 | CSARGQATSNEQFF
TRBV2 | CAILGDYMNPQETQYF
TRBV7-6 | CASSLETGVDGNQPQHF
TRBV6-2/TRBV6-3 | CASSGRIRDTGELFF
TRBV7-3 | CASSLTGQGPYTEAFF